These 30 T cell receptor beta chains came from one sample sequenced in a study of shared clonotypes between healthy human individuals. In the naive CD8 group, cells lacked CD45RO and were positively selected for CCR7, so terminally differentiated effector memory CD45RA+ cells were left out. Using immunoSEQ multiplex PCR, the repertoire was profiled, and TCRdb retains in-frame clones only, with some absent. Here the sample spans about 2 million clones, roughly 95% being singletons. Sequencing was performed on naive CD8+ T cells sorted from blood. The receptors originated from a man aged 18 to 29 in good health.

This chain links TRBV11-2 with TRBJ2-7; TRBD2 is a possible D gene (6 bases). The CDR3 consists of 14 residues. CDR1 is SGHAT and CDR2 is FQNNGV in the germline V gene. Deletions cut 4 bases from V and 3 bases from J, with 13 bases between. CDR3 sequence reads: CASSYGGTIYEQYF. The CDR3 coding sequence is TGTGCCAGCAGCTACGGGGGAACAATCTACGAGCAGTACTTC.

This chain uses TRBV7-2 with TRBJ2-2; 7 nucleotides agree with TRBD1. Germline V gene data show CDR1 as SGHTA and CDR2 as FQGNSA. CDR3 length: 16 amino acids. V gave up 5 bases and J gave up 4 bases; unmatched junction bases: 10. The CDR3 region is CASSPTRQGATGELFF. The CDR3, as DNA: TGTGCCAGCAGCCCCACGAGACAGGGTGCCACCGGGGAGCTGTTTTTT.

J is TRBJ2-3 and V is TRBV7-2, with 7 bases identical to TRBD2. J gave up 7 bases and V 1 base, and 8 bases lay outside the gene matches. Germline assignment: CDR1 SGHTA and CDR2 FQGNSA. The CDR3 totals 15 residues. CDR3 nucleotides: TGTGCCAGCAGCTTAGAACTAGCGCAGCATCATACGCAGTATTTT. Its protein is CASSLELAQHHTQYF.

About this clone: The identical CDR3 is also encoded by other nucleotide sequences in the sample. The chain is built from TRBV19 and TRBJ2-7; no firm D call. CDR3 size: 13 residues. The germline V gene has CDR1 LNHDA and CDR2 SQIVND (reference sequence). The V gene lost 1 base and the J gene lost 2 bases, with 6 bases spanning the gap. CDR3 loop: CASSIGSTYEQYF. CDR3 in DNA: TGTGCCAGTAGTATAGGGTCCACCTACGAGCAGTACTTC. The complete variable domain, with remaining parts taken from reference TRBV19 and TRBJ2-7, reads DGGITQSPKYLFRKEGQNVTLSCEQNLNHDAMYWYRQDPGQGLRLIYYSQIVNDFQKGDIAEGYSVSREKKESFPLTVTSAQKNPTAFYLCASSIGSTYEQYFGPGTRLTVT.

The gene calls are TRBV28 and TRBJ2-7, with TRBD2 matching over 13 bases. This CDR3 has 16 residues. The ends lost 4 bases at V and 4 bases at J; junction bases unmatched: 7. CDR1 is MDHEN, CDR2 SYDVKM, per germline. The chain's CDR3 is CASSSPRLAGGYEQYF. DNA of the CDR3: TGTGCCAGCAGTTCTCCTCGACTAGCGGGGGGATACGAGCAGTACTTC.

The chain recombines TRBV27 with TRBJ2-7, with D perhaps matching TRBD1 or TRBD2 (5 bases each). CDR3 length equals 15 residues. In germline, CDR1 is MNHEY, CDR2 SMNVEV (reference sequence). V dropped 5 bases and J dropped 0 bases, with 14 bases sitting between them. The CDR3: CASSPGTFPSYEQYF. CDR3 coding DNA: TGTGCCAGCAGTCCCGGGACCTTCCCCTCCTACGAGCAGTACTTC.

V usage is TRBV6-1 and J usage is TRBJ2-7, with 7 positions matching TRBD1. Germline V gives CDR1 MNHNS, CDR2 SASEGT. This CDR3 is built from 13 residues. J was trimmed by 7 bases and V by 3 bases; bases with no gene match: 6. In DNA form, the CDR3 reads TGTGCCAGCAGTGAGACGACAGGGTGGGAGCAGTACTTC. Translating it yields CASSETTGWEQYF.

The V call is TRBV11-2, the J call TRBJ2-7, with 7 bases fitting TRBD2. The germline CDR1 and CDR2 sequences are SGHAT and FQNNGV. This CDR3 is built from 16 residues. With V trimmed by 0 bases and J by 0 bases, 5 bases remained unmatched. The CDR3 protein is CASSLDGGEGSYEQYF. The CDR3 region has the DNA TGTGCCAGCAGCTTAGATGGGGGGGAGGGCTCCTACGAGCAGTACTTC.

This chain joins TRBV11-2 and TRBJ2-2; TRBD2 matches 8 bases. The CDR3 totals 17 residues. V gave up 3 bases and J gave up 1 base; unmatched junction bases: 7. Germline V gene sequence: CDR1 SGHAT, CDR2 FQNNGV. The CDR3 DNA reads as TGTGCCAGCAGCTTCTGGAGAGCGGGGGTGAACACCGGGGAGCTGTTTTTT. Protein product: CASSFWRAGVNTGELFF.

The chain joins TRBV30 to TRBJ1-6; 8 bases are a match to TRBD1. Germline CDR1 GTSNPN, CDR2 SVGIG (reference sequence). This CDR3 spans 14 amino acids. V shed 3 bases and J 10 bases; nucleotides not matched to a gene: 8. Here the CDR3 reads CAWSQGAGGSPLHF. The CDR3 DNA is TGTGCCTGGAGCCAGGGGGCCGGAGGCTCACCCCTCCACTTT.

The V call is TRBV28, the J call TRBJ2-1, with 13 bases matching TRBD2. The V gene end was trimmed by 4 bases and the J gene end by 9 bases; junction bases not matched to a gene: 15. This CDR3 has 18 residues. Germline values: CDR1 MDHEN, CDR2 SYDVKM. The CDR3 DNA sequence: TGTGCCAGCAGTTCACGTTCCCGCTGGACTAGCGGGGGAGTTGAGCAGTTCTTC. This gives the protein CASSSRSRWTSGGVEQFF.

The chain has TRBV10-3 and TRBJ2-7, with 7 nucleotides matching TRBD1. Germline-derived CDR1 and CDR2 are ENHRY and SYGVKD. CDR3 size: 14 residues. The V segment lost 3 bases and the J segment 2 bases; nucleotides outside the gene matches: 4. The CDR3 here is CAISDSGQAYEQYF. CDR3 nucleotide sequence: TGTGCCATCAGTGACTCCGGACAGGCCTACGAGCAGTACTTC.

This chain joins TRBV11-1 and TRBJ2-3; D ambiguous. V was clipped by 5 bases and J by 2 bases, with 11 bases between them. The V gene's germline CDR1 is SGHAT and CDR2 FQDESV (reference sequence). The CDR3 runs to 14 residues. CDR3 amino acids: CASSHFGSTDTQYF. CDR3 nucleotides: TGTGCCAGCAGCCATTTCGGGTCCACAGATACGCAGTATTTT.

This sequence joins TRBV5-1 and TRBJ2-2; no reliable D call. V was pared by 3 bases and J by 3 bases, with 9 bases between. Germline CDR1 is SGHRS and CDR2 is YFSETQ. The length of the CDR3 is 14 residues. The CDR3 region has the DNA TGCGCCAGCAGCTACCGTCAGCACACCGGGGAGCTGTTTTTT. Translated: CASSYRQHTGELFF.

The table lists this clone with a count of one. V usage is TRBV9 and J usage is TRBJ1-5; tentatively, D is TRBD1 (5 bases). V was clipped by 4 bases and J by 3 bases, with 17 bases between them. CDR1 is SGDLS and CDR2 is YYNGEE in the germline V gene. CDR3 length: 16 residues. CDR3 DNA: TGTGCCAGCAGCCTGGGACTAGACCCCCACAATCAGCCCCAGCATTTT. Its translation: CASSLGLDPHNQPQHF.

This clone was recorded only once. Additional DNA sequences in this sample encode the identical CDR3. V is TRBV25-1 and J is TRBJ2-1; TRBD2 aligns across 7 bases. CDR1 is MGHDK and CDR2 is SYGVNS in the germline V gene. The CDR3 contains 12 residues. V shed 4 bases and J 7 bases; nucleotides not matched to a gene: 1. In DNA form, the CDR3 reads TGTGCCAGCAGTGGGGGGGGAAATGAGCAGTTCTTC. Translation gives CASSGGGNEQFF.

CDR3 region: CASSQGRDRGLYTQYF. The CDR3 coding sequence is TGCGCCAGCAGCCAAGGCCGGGACAGGGGGCTATATACGCAGTATTTT. The chain joins TRBV4-3 to TRBJ2-3, with TRBD1 identical over 12 bases. Germline assignment: CDR1 LGHNA and CDR2 YSLEER. Trimming cost V 1 base and J 7 bases; bases outside gene matches: 6. The length of the CDR3 is 16 residues.

This chain links TRBV13 with TRBJ2-7, with D possibly being TRBD1 (5 bases). Trimming left V 6 bases short and J 5 bases short, with 14 bases between. Germline V gene sequence: CDR1 PRHDT, CDR2 FYEKMQ (reference sequence). This CDR3 is 13 amino acids long. CDR3 loop: CASRDQGEDEQYF. The CDR3 nucleotides read TGTGCCAGCAGGGACCAGGGTGAAGACGAGCAGTACTTC.

Notes on this clone: Since no conserved phenylalanine or tryptophan closes the CDR3, a read error is the likely cause. No DNA is shown, since the ends of the CDR3 on it are uncertain; the CDR3 is the one TCRdb lists. This chain connects TRBV28 to TRBJ1-1. Germline CDR1 and CDR2: MDHEN and SYDVKM. The CDR3 sequence runs 12 residues, both termini included. The CDR3 reads CASSKGTTPKLK.

V gene TRBV28 combines with J gene TRBJ2-3; TRBD2 matches at 11 bases. J gave up 0 bases and V 4 bases, and 9 bases lay outside the gene matches. The CDR3 totals 18 residues. CDR1 is MDHEN, CDR2 SYDVKM, per germline. The CDR3 region is CASSWGTSGILSTDTQYF. The CDR3 nucleotides are TGTGCCAGCAGTTGGGGGACTAGCGGAATACTTAGCACAGATACGCAGTATTTT.

The V call is TRBV5-4, the J call TRBJ1-1, with D unresolved. Germline assignment: CDR1 SGHNT and CDR2 YYREEE (reference sequence). The CDR3 totals 15 residues. Trimming stripped 2 bases from V and 1 base from J, with 12 bases between. The CDR3 DNA sequence: TGTGCCAGCAGCTTAGACCCGTCAGGGAACACTGAAGCTTTCTTT. Its protein is CASSLDPSGNTEAFF.

As for this clone: Other DNA sequences from this sample encode an identical CDR3 as well. This chain connects TRBV10-1 to TRBJ2-3, with 12 bases lining up with TRBD2. CDR3 length equals 15 residues. The V gene's germline CDR1 is WNHNN and CDR2 SYGVQD (reference sequence). V trimming: 2 bases; J trimming: 3 bases; junction bases outside the gene matches: 0. The CDR3 here is CASSEGLAGTDTQYF. The CDR3 coding sequence is TGCGCCAGCAGTGAGGGACTAGCGGGAACAGATACGCAGTATTTT.

The gene calls are TRBV11-2 and TRBJ1-2; D gene unclear. Germline V gene lookup returns CDR1 SGHAT and CDR2 FQNNGV. V gave up 5 bases and J gave up 9 bases, with 16 bases separating them. The CDR3 is 13 amino acids. The CDR3, as DNA: TGTGCCAGCAGCCTCGAGCCCTTAGGTAGCTACACCTTC. It is translated as CASSLEPLGSYTF.

The V call is TRBV19, the J call TRBJ1-2, with TRBD1 as a possible D gene (6 bases). Germline CDR1 reads LNHDA; CDR2 reads SQIVND (reference sequence). CDR3 length: 16 residues. V was clipped by 7 bases and J by 4 bases, with 22 bases between them. The CDR3 spells CASTSGTSIFLYGYTF. The CDR3 region has the DNA TGTGCCAGTACATCCGGGACATCCATATTCCTCTATGGCTACACCTTC.

The rearrangement joins TRBV10-3 to TRBJ2-7, with no clear D. V was trimmed by 0 bases and J by 6 bases, leaving 12 bases between them. This CDR3 has 14 residues. Per germline, CDR1 ENHRY and CDR2 SYGVKD. The CDR3 reads CAISESFLLPEQYF. In DNA form, the CDR3 reads TGTGCCATCAGTGAGTCTTTCCTTTTGCCCGAGCAGTACTTC.

This chain connects TRBV9 to TRBJ2-7; 7 bases agree with TRBD1. CDR3 length equals 16 residues. Unmatched junction bases numbered 6, after V lost 0 bases and J lost 0 bases. The germline CDR1 and CDR2 sequences are SGDLS and YYNGEE. The CDR3 DNA reads TGTGCCAGCAGCGTAGACGGACAGGTTAGCTCCTACGAGCAGTACTTC. Translating it yields CASSVDGQVSSYEQYF.

The V and J genes are TRBV4-3 and TRBJ2-7, with TRBD2 identical over 10 bases. CDR3 length: 15 amino acids. Losses at the gene ends were 4 bases for V and 1 base for J; bases not matched to a gene: 4. CDR1 is LGHNA and CDR2 is YSLEER in the germline V gene. The CDR3 coding sequence is TGCGCCAGCAGCCGCCTGACTAGCGGGTCCTACGAGCAGTACTTC. Amino acid sequence: CASSRLTSGSYEQYF.

The chain links TRBV30 to TRBJ2-2, with 7 nucleotides matching TRBD1. V dropped 7 bases and J dropped 4; count of bases not matched to a gene: 3. The CDR3 loop spans 12 amino acids. The germline CDR1 and CDR2 sequences are GTSNPN and SVGIG (reference sequence). This CDR3 is CAFTGVTGELFF. CDR3 nucleotides: TGTGCCTTTACAGGGGTCACCGGGGAGCTGTTTTTT. The full variable domain, in which reference TRBV30 and TRBJ2-2 provide the parts outside the CDR3, is SQTIHQWPATLVQPVGSPLSLECTVEGTSNPNLYWYRQAAGRGLQLLFYSVGIGQISSEVPQNLSASRPQDRQFILSSKKLLLSDSGFYLCAFTGVTGELFFGEGSRLTVL.

This CDR3 reads CASTLGGGTDNEQFF. DNA of the CDR3: TGTGCCAGCACCCTCGGGGGAGGAACGGACAATGAGCAGTTCTTC. This chain links TRBV27 with TRBJ2-1; maybe TRBD2 (6 bases). Germline CDR1 and CDR2: MNHEY and SMNVEV (reference sequence). This CDR3 has 15 amino acids. V lost 7 bases, J lost 5 bases, and 18 bases lay in between.

The chain employs TRBV10-1 and TRBJ1-1; possibly TRBD1 for D (5 bases). V gave up 0 bases and J gave up 3 bases, with 8 bases separating them. Germline V gene sequence: CDR1 WNHNN, CDR2 SYGVQD (reference sequence). The length of the CDR3 is 14 residues. The CDR3: CASSESGEDTEAFF. In DNA, the CDR3 is TGCGCCAGCAGTGAGTCGGGGGAGGACACTGAAGCTTTCTTT.